The TCR beta chain described here comes from a study of OX40 agonist ivuxolimab in advanced cancers. Generated by immunoSEQ multiplex PCR, the TCRdb table keeps only in-frame clones and is missing some. This table holds 70,000 or so clones, approximately 87% found once. J was trimmed by 11 bases and V by 3 bases; bases with no gene match: 10. The CDR3 sequence is 13 residues long. Germline values: CDR1 SQVTM, CDR2 ANQGSEA. The genes are TRBV29-1 and TRBJ2-3; 8 bases are a match to TRBD2. The TCR was taken from an adult with an advanced solid tumor such as melanoma, head and neck, liver or kidney cancer. This specimen consisted of CD4+ or CD8+ T cells sorted from blood, obtained in a trial of the OX40 agonist ivuxolimab. DNA for the CDR3: TGCAGCGTTGACTACCGCGGGGGACTAGAGCAGTATTTT. This translates into CSVDYRGGLEQYF.